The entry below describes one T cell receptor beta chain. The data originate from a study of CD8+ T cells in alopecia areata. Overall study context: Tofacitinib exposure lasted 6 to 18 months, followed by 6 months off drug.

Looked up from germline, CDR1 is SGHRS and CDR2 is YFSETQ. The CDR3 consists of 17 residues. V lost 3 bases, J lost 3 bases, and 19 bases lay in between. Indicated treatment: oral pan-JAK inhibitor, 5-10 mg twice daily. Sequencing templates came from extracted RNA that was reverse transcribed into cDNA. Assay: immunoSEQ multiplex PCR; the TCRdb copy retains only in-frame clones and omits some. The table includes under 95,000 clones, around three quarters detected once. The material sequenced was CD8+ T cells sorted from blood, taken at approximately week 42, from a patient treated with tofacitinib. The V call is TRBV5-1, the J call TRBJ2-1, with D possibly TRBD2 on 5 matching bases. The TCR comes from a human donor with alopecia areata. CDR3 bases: TGCGCCAGCAGCTCAACCCTCACTAGAGGGTACTACAATGAGCAGTTCTTC. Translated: CASSSTLTRGYYNEQFF.